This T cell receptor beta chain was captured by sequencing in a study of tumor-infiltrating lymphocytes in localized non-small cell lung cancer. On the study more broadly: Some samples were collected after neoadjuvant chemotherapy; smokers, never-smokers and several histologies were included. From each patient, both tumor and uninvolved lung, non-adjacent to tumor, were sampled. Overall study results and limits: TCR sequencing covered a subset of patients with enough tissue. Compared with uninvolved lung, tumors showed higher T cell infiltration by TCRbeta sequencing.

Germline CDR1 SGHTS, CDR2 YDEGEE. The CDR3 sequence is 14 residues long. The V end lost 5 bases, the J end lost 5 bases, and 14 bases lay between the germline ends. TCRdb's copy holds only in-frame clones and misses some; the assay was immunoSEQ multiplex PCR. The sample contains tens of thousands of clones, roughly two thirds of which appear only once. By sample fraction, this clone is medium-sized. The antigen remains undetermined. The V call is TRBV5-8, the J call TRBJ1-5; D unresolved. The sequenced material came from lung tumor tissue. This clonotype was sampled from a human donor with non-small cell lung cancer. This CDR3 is CASSFPHGYQPQHF. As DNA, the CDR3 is TGTGCCAGCAGTTTCCCCCACGGGTATCAGCCCCAGCATTTT.